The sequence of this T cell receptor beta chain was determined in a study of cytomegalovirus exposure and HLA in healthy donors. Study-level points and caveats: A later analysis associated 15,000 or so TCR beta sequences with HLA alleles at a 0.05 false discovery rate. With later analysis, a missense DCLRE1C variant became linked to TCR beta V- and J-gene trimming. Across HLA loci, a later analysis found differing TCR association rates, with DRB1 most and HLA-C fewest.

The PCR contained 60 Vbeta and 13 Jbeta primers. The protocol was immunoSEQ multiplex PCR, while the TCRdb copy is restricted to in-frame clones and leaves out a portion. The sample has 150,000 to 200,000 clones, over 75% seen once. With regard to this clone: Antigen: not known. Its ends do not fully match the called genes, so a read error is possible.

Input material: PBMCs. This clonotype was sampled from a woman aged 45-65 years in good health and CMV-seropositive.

The CDR3 is CASTDNFKNGASGGSSYEQYF. CDR3 bases: TGTGCTAGCACCGACAACTTTAAGAATGGGGCTAGCGGGGGGAGCTCCTACGAGCAGTACTTC. The rearrangement joins TRBV7-7 to TRBJ2-5; 11 positions match TRBD2. Gene TRBJ2-7 matches the end of the DNA better, so the J call may be wrong. This CDR3 is 21 amino acids long. The germline V gene has CDR1 SSHAT and CDR2 FNYEAQ (reference sequence).